This T cell receptor beta chain was sequenced for a study of shared clonotypes between healthy human individuals (TCRdb year 2020). About the full investigation: A few men and a couple of women, aged 18 to 49 years, made up the cohort. Leukapheresis yielded between about 0.94 and 9 billion PBMCs per donor. To increase sequencing depth and limit assay-specific biases, TCR repertoire library preparation and sequencing were carried out by different laboratories using diverse techniques. To estimate repertoire size and how much clonotypes are shared between individuals, the study performed deep sequencing of blood TCR repertoires from roughly five healthy adults. For each donor, CD4 naive and CD4 memory were each given three plates, CD8 naive was given two plates, and CD8 memory was given one plate. The full study reports these points: Because the study included a small number of donors, the genetic and exposure-history diversity represented was limited. Naive subsets generally had larger estimated clonotype richness than memory subsets. Compared with non-shared clonotypes, the clonotypes found in all four sorted-subset donors had higher generation probabilities. About 4.5% of naive CD4, around 3.6% of naive CD8, about 2.1% of memory CD4, and over 0.35% of memory CD8 clonotypes were shared across a few donors. Sampling was restricted to blood, and TCR repertoires in tissue are likely to differ from TCR repertoires in blood. Even with the large sequencing depth, rarefaction of the sorted-subset datasets indicated that sequencing was incomplete. Pairwise subsampling led to the expectation that sequencing depth would affect the degree of clonotype sharing among donors.

Donors were healthy HIV-negative adults with no recently reported acute infections or vaccinations. Every donor was a Caucasian adult residing in Nashville, Tennessee, USA. Magnetic negative selection was used to enrich CD4+ T cells, after which naive cells were positively selected on CD45RA and the negative fraction became the memory subset. After blood collection by leukapheresis, PBMCs were isolated using Ficoll-Histopaque density gradient centrifugation and then cryopreserved in the vapor phase of liquid nitrogen. Purity and quantity of every magnetically sorted T cell population were checked by analytical flow cytometry. Genomic DNA was isolated from each sorted fraction and quantified by UV absorbance on a Nanodrop 2000c. Reading the germline V gene gives CDR1 SGHRS and CDR2 YFSETQ. The CDR3 holds 15 amino acids from the cysteine to the phenylalanine. Here the CDR3 DNA is all that survives: 45 bases in frame from base 1. The V and J ends are trimmed by 3 bases and 0 bases, leaving 10 bases between them.

Using the deep immunoSEQ assay, multiplex PCR amplified TCR CDR3 regions from genomic DNA. For each cell subset, the extracted genomic DNA was distributed evenly across all wells of several immunoSEQ 96-well plates, and each plate served as one replicate. For sorted subsets, each replicate PCR was loaded with about 0.2 ug genomic DNA, equivalent to about 30,000 T cell genomes. Purified libraries were measured with a Qubit 3.0 fluorometer, size-checked on a Bioanalyzer 2100, and measured again with the KAPA Library Quantification kit. Each immunoSEQ 96-well plate was sequenced on its own single-read 150-cycle Illumina NextSeq 550 flow cell. In the authors' own workflow: Because the immunoSEQ output held only junctional sequences and lacked quality scores, the filtering could not match the filtering applied to full-length reads. To assign V/J genes and CDR3, sequences were annotated against IMGT germline references using PyIR, a Python wrapper for IgBLAST v1.9. Reads with weak V/J assignments (E-value above 1e-6), missing CDR3, stop codons, out-of-frame junctions, or ambiguous translated residues were removed. V3J clonotypes were defined by identical inferred V gene, J gene, and CDR3 amino acid sequence. The percentage overlap between two repertoires was calculated by dividing the number of shared unique clonotypes by the size of the smaller repertoire. Richness of each repertoire was evaluated using RTK rarefaction, the Chao1 estimator, and Recon v2.1 estimates of unobserved clonotypes. Generation probabilities were computed with OLGA for all TCRbeta clonotypes obtained by the gDNA method from a handful of donors. TCRdb's version of the immuneACCESS table is confined to in-frame rearrangements and falls short of the full clone set. An unresolved V gene accounts for under half of the shortfall where checked; the remainder is of unknown origin. V and J calls and clone size come straight from that table; D and trimming were deduced from the DNA. The sample data list 550,000 to 700,000 clones, and 73% of these were observed just once. The ten largest account for 1.5% to 2% of the sample.

Turning to this clone: Its antigen specificity is not known. Qualities for individual bases were not recorded, and no much larger clone is one base off.

This sequence was found in a woman aged 30 to 39 in good health. This sequence uses TRBV5-1 and TRBJ1-3; too little of a D gene remains to name it. The material sequenced was memory CD4+ T cells sorted from blood. The intended sense of this specimen's cell subset or site label: CD45RA-negative fraction. The DNA reads as follows: TGCGCCAGCAGCTGGGCGTCCGACTCTGGAAACACCATATATTTT. Translated, this gives CASSWASDSGNTIYF.